One and the same sample provided the 24 T cell receptor beta chains below, sequenced in a study of T-cell reconstitution after alpha-beta-depleted transplantation in children. Unique molecular identifiers were incorporated into the prepared TCRbeta library. TCRdb redid the calling of the PCR reads with MiXCR, one entry per CDR3 protein. The sample shows hundreds of thousands of distinct CDR3 sequences, 10% to 15% of them seen only once. The source material was PBMCs, sampled from the stem cell graft. The origin of the receptors is a human donor who donated a stem cell graft to a child with Fanconi anemia.

This clonotype was seen ten or more times. This chain connects TRBV7-3 to TRBJ2-2; D perhaps matches TRBD1 (5 bases). From germline, CDR1 is SGHTA and CDR2 FQGTGA. V was pared by 5 bases and J by 0 bases, with 10 bases between. The CDR3 has 15 amino acids. CDR3 protein: CASSPQGANTGELFF. Here the CDR3 DNA reads TGTGCCAGCAGCCCCCAAGGGGCGAACACCGGGGAGCTGTTTTTT. The full variable domain, rest sourced from reference TRBV7-3 and TRBJ2-2, is GAGVSQTPSNKVTEKGKYVELRCDPISGHTALYWYRQSLGQGPEFLIYFQGTGAADDSGLPNDRFFAVRPEGSVSTLKIQRTERGDSAVYLCASSPQGANTGELFFGEGSRLTVL.

V gene TRBV20-1 combines with J gene TRBJ1-2; D uncertain. Germline V gene data show CDR1 as DFQATT and CDR2 as SNEGSKA (reference sequence). Trimming stripped 0 bases from V and 0 bases from J, with 14 bases between. The CDR3 is made up of 16 amino acids. The CDR3 bases are TGCAGTGCTAGAGATCCTCGCGACGGGGCTAACTATGGCTACACCTTC. Residues: CSARDPRDGANYGYTF.

This clonotype was counted between two and nine times. The rearrangement joins TRBV11-2 to TRBJ2-2, with D perhaps matching TRBD1 (5 bases). The CDR3 runs 16 residues. The V gene's germline CDR1 is SGHAT and CDR2 FQNNGV. Trimming pared 3 bases from V and 1 base from J, leaving 12 bases between. The CDR3 nucleotides are TGTGCCAGCAGCTTTAGTATGGGGCGGAACACCGGGGAGCTGTTTTTT. As protein: CASSFSMGRNTGELFF.

The chain uses TRBV12-3 or TRBV12-4 and TRBJ1-6, with a possible D match to TRBD1 (5 bases). V was shortened by 8 bases and J by 10 bases, with 12 bases between the two germline ends. The CDR3 has 12 residues. The CDR3 coding sequence is TGTGCCAGCGGTAGGGGTAGCTCACCCCTCCACTTT. It translates to CASGRGSSPLHF.

In this sample, this clonotype turned up many times. The chain joins TRBV12-3 or TRBV12-4 to TRBJ2-7, with D possibly TRBD2 on 5 matching bases. This CDR3 spans 11 amino acids. The germline V and J ends were trimmed by 8 bases and 5 bases, with 10 bases remaining between them. Written as DNA, the CDR3 is TGTGCCAGCGGGTTCGGGAACGAGCAGTACTTC. As protein: CASGFGNEQYF.

The CDR3 spells CASSRDPGGTEAFF. The DNA for the CDR3 is TGCGCCAGCAGCCGGGACCCGGGGGGCACTGAAGCTTTCTTT. V and J are TRBV5-1 and TRBJ1-1; D perhaps matches TRBD1 (5 bases). V lost 4 bases and J 4 bases, leaving 14 bases between the germline ends. The germline CDR1 and CDR2 sequences are SGHRS and YFSETQ. CDR3 size: 14 residues.

There are many counts of this clonotype. V and J are TRBV21-1 and TRBJ2-3; TRBD1 is taken as the D call from the table, unchecked against the DNA. TRBV21-1 is a pseudogene locus. This CDR3 contains 14 residues. The CDR3 reads CASRKTGGTDTQYF. The CDR3 DNA reads as TGTGCCAGCAGGAAAACAGGGGGCACAGATACGCAGTATTTT.

A few counts support this clonotype. The chain is built from TRBV5-1 and TRBJ2-2; unclear D gene. This CDR3 has 13 amino acids. The germline V gene has CDR1 SGHRS and CDR2 YFSETQ. The ends were cut back, 6 bases at V and 5 bases at J, with 11 bases in the middle. The DNA for the CDR3 is TGCGCCAGCACCTGGGCAGAAACCGGGGAGCTGTTTTTT. Its protein product is CASTWAETGELFF.

This clonotype was detected only a few times. The V and J genes are TRBV6-5 and TRBJ1-1; D might be TRBD1 (6 bases). The CDR3 has 15 residues. From germline, CDR1 is MNHEY and CDR2 SVGAGI. V lost 4 bases and J 1 base, leaving 13 bases between the germline ends. This CDR3 is CASSWGAEGNTEAFF. The CDR3 DNA follows: TGTGCCAGCAGTTGGGGGGCCGAGGGGAACACTGAAGCTTTCTTT.

This clonotype was seen at least ten times. The chain combines TRBV20-1 with TRBJ1-2, with D tentatively TRBD1 (6 bases). This CDR3 spans 16 amino acids. The germline V and J ends were trimmed by 0 bases and 8 bases, with 22 bases remaining between them. CDR1 is DFQATT, CDR2 SNEGSKA, per germline (reference sequence). The CDR3 nucleotides are TGCAGTGCTAGAGATGCGACAGGCCCTATGCGGGGAGGCTACACCTTC. Amino acids: CSARDATGPMRGGYTF.

This clonotype was recorded a few times. V usage is TRBV20-1 and J usage is TRBJ2-3; D is unresolved. The CDR3 runs 12 residues. Germline-derived CDR1 and CDR2 are DFQATT and SNEGSKA (reference sequence). The V end lost 5 bases, the J end lost 9 bases, and 15 bases lay between the germline ends. The CDR3 reads CSAGDFPGTQYF. The CDR3 DNA follows: TGCAGTGCTGGCGACTTTCCTGGGACGCAGTATTTT.

The V gene is TRBV10-3, the J gene TRBJ1-6, with a weak D call TRBD1 (6 bases). The CDR3 runs 12 residues. Per germline, CDR1 ENHRY and CDR2 SYGVKD. Trimming pared 10 bases from V and 8 bases from J, leaving 12 bases between. CDR3 in DNA: TGTGCCACACAGGGAGAGGATTCACCCCTCCACTTT. Translation gives CATQGEDSPLHF.

This clonotype has just a few counts. The rearrangement uses TRBV16 and TRBJ1-1; D perhaps matches TRBD1 (5 bases). V lost 2 bases and J lost 1, with 11 bases in between. CDR1 and CDR2 (germline): KGHSY, FQNENV. The CDR3 is made up of 15 amino acids. CDR3 region: CASSQPGRPNTEAFF. The CDR3 coding sequence is TGTGCCAGCAGCCAACCGGGACGGCCGAACACTGAAGCTTTCTTT. Full variable domain (missing parts from reference TRBV16 and TRBJ1-1): GEEVAQTPKHLVRGEGQKAKLYCAPIKGHSYVFWYQQVLKNEFKFLISFQNENVFDETGMPKERFSAKCLPNSPCSLEIQATKLEDSAVYFCASSQPGRPNTEAFFGQGTRLTVV.

The table lists this clonotype with a few counts. The V gene is TRBV19, the J gene TRBJ2-1, with 11 bases aligning to TRBD2. V shed 4 bases and J 10 bases; nucleotides not matched to a gene: 9. Germline loops: CDR1 LNHDA, CDR2 SQIVND (reference sequence). This CDR3 has 15 amino acids. The CDR3 coding sequence is TGTGCCAGTAGTACCCTAGCGGGGGGTGGTGGGGAGCAGTTCTTC. Protein: CASSTLAGGGGEQFF.

This rearrangement joins TRBV6-5 to TRBJ1-1, with TRBD1 matching 11 bases. Trimming cost V 4 bases and J 4 bases; bases outside gene matches: 11. CDR1 and CDR2 from the germline V gene are MNHEY and SVGAGI. This CDR3 has 17 residues. This CDR3 reads CASSSRTGGGRGTEAFF. CDR3 sequence (DNA): TGTGCCAGCAGTTCACGGACAGGGGGCGGTCGGGGCACTGAAGCTTTCTTT.

This clonotype was detected only a few times. The V and J genes are TRBV20-1 and TRBJ2-1, with a possible D match to TRBD1 (5 bases). Germline assignment: CDR1 DFQATT and CDR2 SNEGSKA (reference sequence). Trimming cost V 6 bases and J 9 bases, with 21 bases left between them. This CDR3 spans 14 amino acids. The DNA for the CDR3 is TGCAGTGCGATACAGGTGGAGTGGGTAGGTGAGCAGTTCTTC. Residues: CSAIQVEWVGEQFF.

The genes are TRBV20-1 and TRBJ1-6; no reliable D call. Trimming stripped 0 bases from V and 0 bases from J, with 12 bases between. The V gene's germline CDR1 is DFQATT and CDR2 SNEGSKA (reference sequence). The CDR3 loop spans 17 amino acids. CDR3 region: CSARDFSAGSYNSPLHF. CDR3 coding DNA: TGCAGTGCTAGAGATTTCTCGGCAGGCTCCTATAATTCACCCCTCCACTTT.

This clonotype was observed a few times. The rearrangement joins TRBV3-1 to TRBJ2-7; 9 bases are shared with TRBD1. Trimming at V came to 4 bases and at J to 7 bases, leaving 11 bases not matched to a gene. Germline CDR1 and CDR2: LGHDT and YNNKEL (reference sequence). The CDR3 sequence is 15 residues long. The CDR3 is CASSPRDRDPGEQYF. The CDR3 DNA sequence: TGTGCCAGCAGCCCGCGGGACAGGGATCCGGGAGAGCAGTACTTC.

The sample holds many counts of this clonotype. The CDR3, as DNA: TGTGCCTGTGCAGGGGGGACTGAAGCTTTCTTT. It is translated as CACAGGTEAFF. The chain carries TRBV6-6 and TRBJ1-1; 7 nucleotides agree with TRBD1. The CDR3 totals 11 residues. Per the germline V gene, CDR1 is MNHNY and CDR2 is SVGAGI (reference sequence). Trimming took 11 bases from V and 5 from J; bases not matched to a gene: 5.

This rearrangement joins TRBV12-3 or TRBV12-4 to TRBJ2-2; tentatively, D is TRBD1 (5 bases). Trimming took 10 bases from V and 4 from J, leaving 28 bases between them. The CDR3 spans 18 residues. In DNA form, the CDR3 reads TGTGCCATCTGTCCTCGGATTACGACAGAGGAACTCACCGGGGAGCTGTTTTTT. It codes for CAICPRITTEELTGELFF.

This chain joins TRBV7-9 and TRBJ1-2, with unresolved D. Trimming removed 1 base from V and 8 bases from J, with 8 bases in between. Germline V gives CDR1 SEHNR, CDR2 FQNEAQ (reference sequence). The CDR3 extends over 12 amino acids. The CDR3 sequence: CASSLEVSGYTF. The CDR3, as DNA: TGTGCCAGCAGCTTAGAGGTATCCGGCTACACCTTC.

This clonotype came up a few times. The V call is TRBV29-1, the J call TRBJ2-5; no clear D. The V gene's germline CDR1 is SQVTM and CDR2 ANQGSEA. Between the trimmed V and J ends, which lost 5 bases and 0 bases, there was a span of 4 bases. This CDR3 spans 11 amino acids. CDR3 sequence: CSVSNQETQYF. The CDR3, as DNA: TGCAGCGTTTCGAACCAAGAGACCCAGTACTTC. The variable domain in full, completed from reference TRBV29-1 and TRBJ2-5, reads SAVISQKPSRDICQRGTSLTIQCQVDSQVTMMFWYRQQPGQSLTLIATANQGSEATYESGFVIDKFPISRPNLTFSTLTVSNMSPEDSSIYLCSVSNQETQYFGPGTRLLVL.

This clonotype has a handful of counts. The chain links TRBV5-1 to TRBJ1-4; D gene uncertain. Trimming shortened V by 3 bases and J by 5 bases, and 11 bases separated the two germline ends. Per germline, CDR1 SGHRS and CDR2 YFSETQ. This CDR3 spans 14 amino acids. The CDR3 nucleotides are TGCGCCAGCAGCTCCCAAAGATTAAATGAAAAACTGTTTTTT. Its translation: CASSSQRLNEKLFF.

There are a few counts of this clonotype. The chain links TRBV5-6 to TRBJ2-1, with D perhaps assigned TRBD1 or TRBD2 (5 bases each). Germline V gives CDR1 SGHDT, CDR2 YYEEEE. Deletions cut 4 bases from V and 9 bases from J, with 17 bases between. The CDR3 runs 14 residues. The CDR3 nucleotides are TGTGCCAGCAGCAGCCTTCAGGGTGGGAGTGAGCAGTTCTTC. Residues: CASSSLQGGSEQFF. Supplemented by reference TRBV5-6 and TRBJ2-1, the full variable domain reads DAGVTQSPTHLIKTRGQQVTLRCSPKSGHDTVSWYQQALGQGPQFIFQYYEEEERQRGNFPDRFSGHQFPNYSSELNVNALLLGDSALYLCASSSLQGGSEQFFGPGTRLTVL.